The clone carrying this T cell receptor beta chain was detected only once. In the original analysis: Researchers report that nucleated cell counts were estimated from reference gene primer amplification. Clones were sequenced by immunoSEQ multiplex PCR, and TCRdb holds only the in-frame ones, with some missing. The V and J calls and clone size are taken from that table; D and trimming were inferred from the DNA. The sample records some 360,000 clones, around 87% being singletons. Patients from Seattle were sampled longitudinally, starting during active infection. This record belongs to a study of blood T cell repertoires in COVID-19. For the study at large: Both acute and convalescent COVID-19 samples were obtained from the United States, Italy and Spain. Nucleic acid was either cDNA or gDNA, and it came from T cells, B-cell-depleted T cells, or PBMCs.

Germline CDR1 is LGHDT and CDR2 is YNNKEL (reference sequence). Trimming cost V 4 bases and J 2 bases; bases outside gene matches: 7. This CDR3 is 15 amino acids long. The clonotype was recovered from a woman between 55 and 75 years old with COVID-19, enrolled during active disease. The V and J genes are TRBV3-1 (or the pseudogene TRBV3-2) and TRBJ2-7; 8 bases are shared with TRBD1. The sample was peripheral blood. The CDR3 DNA reads TGTGCCAGCAGCCGACCCAGACAGGGGACCTACGAGCAGTACTTC. It yields the protein CASSRPRQGTYEQYF.